This T cell receptor beta chain was profiled in a study of beta chain features in type 1 diabetes (dated 2018 in TCRdb). For the study in its entirety: Mean age, gender distribution, total cell number and subset yield did not differ between patients and healthy donors. A total of roughly 100 million sorted cells were examined across all samples, and RNA yield correlated strongly with the number of cells per subset. Regulatory and stem cell-like memory subsets were isolated from only 8 patients and roughly eight healthy donors, whereas naive and central memory subsets came from all 28 donors. The study compared TCRB repertoires of sorted circulating CD4+ T cell subsets between recently diagnosed type 1 diabetes patients and matched healthy donors. The paper as a whole reports these results and caveats: At VDJ recombination sites, patients with type 1 diabetes made fewer insertions and deleted more nucleotides, a pattern implying thymic rearrangement abnormalities. PCR may preferentially amplify shorter templates, but because patient and control samples were amplified and corrected together, any resulting skew would affect both groups equally. Because cDNA was sequenced instead of genomic DNA, activated cells with high expression could be over-represented, although the groups did not differ in activation or CD3 levels. Naive, central memory and regulatory TCRB repertoires appeared to be more similar among patients than among healthy donors. Only small numbers of individuals were included in the HLA sub-analyses, which left unresolved whether HLA type had any influence on TCRB rearrangement. A moderate but significant shortening of TCRB CDR3 length was observed in type 1 diabetes patients in all four CD4+ subsets.

Taken from cysteine to phenylalanine, the CDR3 has 16 residues. Solely the CDR3 DNA is kept, with 48 bases framed from the first base. V has 3 bases trimmed and J has 5 bases trimmed; junction bases matching no gene number 11. CDR1 and CDR2 are read off the germline V gene as MNHNS and SASEGT. On this clone itself: The antigen this receptor binds is unknown. Base qualities are missing; no much larger clone stands one base away.

Each donor gave one peripheral blood draw, roughly 110 mL on average, collected into heparinised tubes. Using a panel that included CD45RO, CCR7, CD25, CD127, CD95 and CD27, naive, central memory, regulatory and stem cell-like memory CD4+ T cells were sorted on a BD FACSAria II. Purity was above 95% for every sorted population. PBMCs were separated immediately by Lymphoprep density gradient centrifugation and were stained directly, without being cultured. To minimize batch effects, samples were stained and sorted in pairs, one healthy donor with one patient per experiment. All of the isolated RNA was reverse transcribed with the High Capacity cDNA Reverse Transcription Kit, so expressed TCRB transcripts were sequenced. Deep immunoSEQ sequencing was applied to naive, central memory and regulatory T cell samples, giving an average of about 3.7 million total reads per sample. Sorted cells were lysed in RLT buffer and RNA was extracted with DNase-treated RNeasy Micro or Mini kits, depending on cell number. Each cell subset was processed on its own to prevent cross-contamination, while patient and healthy donor samples were processed together. The immunoSEQ multiplex PCR was used to amplify TCRB sequences from cDNA, yielding 87-bp fragments that span the CDR3 region. Sequencing of the amplicons was performed on the Illumina HiSeq platform. The paper's data handling went like this. Synthetic template baselines were used to correct PCR bias computationally, reads within Hamming distance 2 were collapsed together, and singletons that could not be merged were discarded. By aligning reads against IMGT, V, D and J genes, CDR3 length, and insertions or deletions at six rearrangement sites were assigned. Within each subset, clonotype counts were normalized to the number of sorted cells before true diversity and Gini coefficients were calculated with the tcR R package. The overlap coefficient, calculated on TCRB nucleotide sequences, was used to quantify repertoire sharing. Out-of-frame TCRB sequences from naive cells were analyzed as a proxy for the pre-selection repertoire. TCRdb provides this immuneACCESS table in a form limited to in-frame rearrangements. Some clones are lacking; in checked studies, under half of them reflect an unresolved V gene, and why the rest are absent is not known. V and J calls and clone size are given by that table; D and trimming were obtained from the DNA. A total of roughly 730,000 clones appear in this sample, about an eighth of them only once. Together, the top ten hold 0.022% of the sample.

Sequenced material: naive CD4+ T cells from blood. In the paper's terms, the cell subset or site label means: true naive CD4+ T cells. Rearrangement joined TRBV6-1 to TRBJ2-7, with TRBD1 identical over 9 junction bases. The clonotype comes from a man aged 18 to 30 with type 1 diabetes. The CDR3 sequence is CASSDSLGTGSNEQYF. The DNA reads TGTGCCAGCAGTGATTCTCTTGGGACAGGGTCCAACGAGCAGTACTTC.